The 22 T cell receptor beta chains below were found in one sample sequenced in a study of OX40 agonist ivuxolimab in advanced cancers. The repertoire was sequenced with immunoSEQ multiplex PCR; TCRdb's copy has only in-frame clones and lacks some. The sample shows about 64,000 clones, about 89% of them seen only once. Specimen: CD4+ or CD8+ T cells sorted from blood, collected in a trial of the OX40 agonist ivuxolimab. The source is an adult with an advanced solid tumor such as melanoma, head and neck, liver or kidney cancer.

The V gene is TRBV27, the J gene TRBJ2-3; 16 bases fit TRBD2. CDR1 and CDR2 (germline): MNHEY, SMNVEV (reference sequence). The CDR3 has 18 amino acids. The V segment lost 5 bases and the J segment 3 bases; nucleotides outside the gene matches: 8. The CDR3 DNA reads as TGTGCCAGCAGTCGGGGACTAGCGGGAGGGGGCCCGACAGATACGCAGTATTTT. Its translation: CASSRGLAGGGPTDTQYF.

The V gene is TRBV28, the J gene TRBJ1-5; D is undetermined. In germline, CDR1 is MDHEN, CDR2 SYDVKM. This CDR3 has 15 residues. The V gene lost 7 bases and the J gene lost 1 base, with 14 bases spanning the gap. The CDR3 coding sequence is TGTGCCAGCACGCGGGCCCTCGGGAGCAATCAGCCCCAGCATTTT. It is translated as CASTRALGSNQPQHF.

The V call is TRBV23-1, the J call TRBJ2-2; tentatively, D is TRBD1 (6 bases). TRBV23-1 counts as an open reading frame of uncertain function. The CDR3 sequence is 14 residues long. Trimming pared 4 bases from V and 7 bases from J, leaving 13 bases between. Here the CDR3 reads CASSRTVWNGELFF. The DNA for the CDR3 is TGCGCCAGCAGTCGGACAGTATGGAACGGGGAGCTGTTTTTT.

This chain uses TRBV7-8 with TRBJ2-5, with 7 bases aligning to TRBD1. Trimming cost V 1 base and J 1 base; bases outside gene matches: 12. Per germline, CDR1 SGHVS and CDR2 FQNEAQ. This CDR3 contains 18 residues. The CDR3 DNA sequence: TGTGCCAGCAGCTTAGAACCCCGCTACAGGGGACCCCAAGAGACCCAGTACTTC. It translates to CASSLEPRYRGPQETQYF.

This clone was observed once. In DNA, the CDR3 is TGCGCCAGCAGCTTGGGGGGCAGTCGGGGAACTGAAGCTTTCTTT. It yields the protein CASSLGGSRGTEAFF. The gene calls are TRBV5-1 and TRBJ1-1; D may be TRBD1 (5 bases). The V and J ends lost 0 bases and 5 bases respectively, with 14 bases between them. From germline, CDR1 is SGHRS and CDR2 YFSETQ. The CDR3 spans 15 residues.

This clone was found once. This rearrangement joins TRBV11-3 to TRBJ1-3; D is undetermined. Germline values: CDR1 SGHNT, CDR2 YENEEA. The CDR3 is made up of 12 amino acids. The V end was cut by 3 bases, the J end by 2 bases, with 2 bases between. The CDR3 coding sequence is TGTGCCAGCAGCTTGGCTGGAAACACCATATATTTT. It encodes CASSLAGNTIYF.

The CDR3 DNA follows: TGTGCCAGTAGTATGATGGGCGGGGCAGGGGGGTTAAGTGAGCAGTTCTTC. This encodes CASSMMGGAGGLSEQFF. The V gene is TRBV19, the J gene TRBJ2-1; perhaps TRBD1 as D (7 bases). With 3 bases removed from V and 9 bases from J, the gap between germline ends came to 24 bases. Germline lookup yields CDR1 LNHDA and CDR2 SQIVND (reference sequence). The CDR3 spans 17 residues.

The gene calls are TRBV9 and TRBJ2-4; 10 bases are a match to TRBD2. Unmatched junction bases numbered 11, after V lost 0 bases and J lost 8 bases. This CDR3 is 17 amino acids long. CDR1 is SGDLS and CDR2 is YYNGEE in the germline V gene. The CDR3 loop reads CASSVATSGRAGDIQYF. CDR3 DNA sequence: TGTGCCAGCAGCGTAGCTACAAGCGGGAGGGCCGGGGACATTCAGTACTTC. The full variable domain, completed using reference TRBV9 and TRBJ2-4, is DSGVTQTPKHLITATGQRVTLRCSPRSGDLSVYWYQQSLDQGLQFLIQYYNGEERAKGNILERFSAQQFPDLHSELNLSSLELGDSALYFCASSVATSGRAGDIQYFGAGTRLSVL.

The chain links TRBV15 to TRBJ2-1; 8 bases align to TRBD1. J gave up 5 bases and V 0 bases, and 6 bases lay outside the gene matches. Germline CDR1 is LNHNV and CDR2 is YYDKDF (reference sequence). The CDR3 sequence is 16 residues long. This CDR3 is CATSRDTGGSNNEQFF. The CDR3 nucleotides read TGTGCCACCAGCAGAGATACAGGGGGGTCCAACAATGAGCAGTTCTTC.

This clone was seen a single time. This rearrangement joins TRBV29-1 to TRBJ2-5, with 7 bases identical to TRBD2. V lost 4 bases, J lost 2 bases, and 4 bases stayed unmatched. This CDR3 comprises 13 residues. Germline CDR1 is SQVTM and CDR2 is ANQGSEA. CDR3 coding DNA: TGCAGCGTTGTCGGGAGGCGGCAAGAGACCCAGTACTTC. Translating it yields CSVVGRRQETQYF.

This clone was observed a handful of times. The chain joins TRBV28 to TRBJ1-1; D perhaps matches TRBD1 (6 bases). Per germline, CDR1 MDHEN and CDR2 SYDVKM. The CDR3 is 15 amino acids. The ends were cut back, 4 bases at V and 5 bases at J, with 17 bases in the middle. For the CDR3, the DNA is TGTGCCAGCAGTTCCAAGCGTACAGGGAGGACTGAAGCTTTCTTT. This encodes CASSSKRTGRTEAFF.

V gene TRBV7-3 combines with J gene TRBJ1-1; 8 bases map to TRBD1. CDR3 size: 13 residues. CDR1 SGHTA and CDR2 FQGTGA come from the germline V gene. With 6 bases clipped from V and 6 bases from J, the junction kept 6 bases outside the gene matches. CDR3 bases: TGTGCCAGCAGTCCAACAGGGGGTTCTGAAGCTTTCTTT. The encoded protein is CASSPTGGSEAFF.

The DNA for the CDR3 is TGTGCCAGCAGTTTACCGCGACTAGCGGGAGGGCAGTTCTTC. Its protein product is CASSLPRLAGGQFF. This chain connects TRBV28 to TRBJ2-1; 13 bases are a match to TRBD2. V lost 2 bases to trimming and J lost 12 bases; unmatched junction nucleotides: 4. Germline loops: CDR1 MDHEN, CDR2 SYDVKM. This CDR3 contains 14 residues.

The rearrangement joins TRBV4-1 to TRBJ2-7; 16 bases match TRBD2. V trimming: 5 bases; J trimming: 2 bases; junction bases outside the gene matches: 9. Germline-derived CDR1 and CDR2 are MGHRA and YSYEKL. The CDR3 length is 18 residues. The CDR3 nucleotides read TGCGCCAGCAGCTCACCGGGACTAGCGGGAGGGCAAACCTACGAGCAGTACTTC. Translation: CASSSPGLAGGQTYEQYF.

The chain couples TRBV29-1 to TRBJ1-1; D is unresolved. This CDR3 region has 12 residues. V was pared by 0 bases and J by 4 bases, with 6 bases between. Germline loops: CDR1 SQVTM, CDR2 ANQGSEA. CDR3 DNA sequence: TGCAGCGTTGAAGACGGCGGCACTGAAGCTTTCTTT. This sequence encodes CSVEDGGTEAFF.

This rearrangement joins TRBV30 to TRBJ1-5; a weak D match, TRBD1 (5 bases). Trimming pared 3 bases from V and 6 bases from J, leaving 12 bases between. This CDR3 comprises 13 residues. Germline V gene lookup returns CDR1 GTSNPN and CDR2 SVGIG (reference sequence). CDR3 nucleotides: TGTGCCTGGAGCTCCACAGGTGCTCAGCCCCAGCATTTT. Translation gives CAWSSTGAQPQHF.

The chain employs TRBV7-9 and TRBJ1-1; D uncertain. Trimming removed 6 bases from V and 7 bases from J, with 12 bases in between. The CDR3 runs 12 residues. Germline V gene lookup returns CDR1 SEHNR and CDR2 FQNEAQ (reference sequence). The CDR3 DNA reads TGTGCCAGCAGGACGATTCCTGTTGAAGCTTTCTTT. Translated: CASRTIPVEAFF.

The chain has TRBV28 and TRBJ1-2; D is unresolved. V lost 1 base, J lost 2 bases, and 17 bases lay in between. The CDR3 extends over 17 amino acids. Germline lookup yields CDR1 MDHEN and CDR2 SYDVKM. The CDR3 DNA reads TGTGCCAGCAGTTTATCCGATTCACGACCCCCCAACTATGGCTACACCTTC. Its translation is CASSLSDSRPPNYGYTF.

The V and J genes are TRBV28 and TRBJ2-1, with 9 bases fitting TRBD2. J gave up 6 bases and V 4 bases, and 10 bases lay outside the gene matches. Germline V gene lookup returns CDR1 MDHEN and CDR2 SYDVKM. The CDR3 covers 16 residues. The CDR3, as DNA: TGTGCCAGCAGTTCTGTCGCTAGCGGGACTTCCAATGAGCAGTTCTTC. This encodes CASSSVASGTSNEQFF. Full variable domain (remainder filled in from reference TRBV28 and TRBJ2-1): DVKVTQSSRYLVKRTGEKVFLECVQDMDHENMFWYRQDPGLGLRLIYFSYDVKMKEKGDIPEGYSVSREKKERFSLILESASTNQTSMYLCASSSVASGTSNEQFFGPGTRLTVL.

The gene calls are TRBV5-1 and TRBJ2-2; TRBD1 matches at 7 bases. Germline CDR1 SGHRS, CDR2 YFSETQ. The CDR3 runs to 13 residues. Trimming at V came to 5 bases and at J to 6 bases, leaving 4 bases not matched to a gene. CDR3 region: CASRGGASGELFF. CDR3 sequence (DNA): TGCGCCAGCAGAGGGGGCGCTTCCGGGGAGCTGTTTTTT.

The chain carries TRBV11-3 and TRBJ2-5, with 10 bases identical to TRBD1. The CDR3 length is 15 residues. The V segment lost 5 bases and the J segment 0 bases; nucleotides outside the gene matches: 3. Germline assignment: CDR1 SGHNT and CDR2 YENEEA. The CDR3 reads CASSQGQGYQETQYF. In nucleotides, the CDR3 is TGTGCCAGCAGCCAGGGACAGGGGTACCAAGAGACCCAGTACTTC. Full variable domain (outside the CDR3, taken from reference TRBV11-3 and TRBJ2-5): EAGVVQSPRYKIIEKKQPVAFWCNPISGHNTLYWYLQNLGQGPELLIRYENEEAVDDSQLPKDRFSAERLKGVDSTLKIQPAELGDSAVYLCASSQGQGYQETQYFGPGTRLLVL.

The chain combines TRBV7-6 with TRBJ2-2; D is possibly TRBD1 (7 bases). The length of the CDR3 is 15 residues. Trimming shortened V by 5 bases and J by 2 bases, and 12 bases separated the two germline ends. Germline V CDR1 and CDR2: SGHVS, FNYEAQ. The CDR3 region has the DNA TGTGCCAGCAGCGGCGGGACAGTCAACACCGGGGAGCTGTTTTTT. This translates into CASSGGTVNTGELFF.